This is a list of T cell receptor beta chains from one sample in a study of T cell repertoires in cytomegalovirus infection. Their cognate antigens are unknown. One entry per CDR3 protein results from TCRdb running MiXCR on the reads. The sample lists 450,000 to 600,000 distinct CDR3 sequences; 30% to 40% were seen once. Source: cultured PBMCs, taken from culture after CMV antigen stimulation. Receptors were obtained from a human donor in good health (CMV status not recorded). Some clones in this sample may be carry-over from other donors' samples. Each CDR3 is given with its conserved first and last residue. A D gene is named only where the DNA matches it firmly. Only part of the rows carry a size: once, few, many, or a class if the clone is expanded.

V gene,D gene,J gene,clone size,CDR3 length,CDR3 protein,CDR3 DNA
TRBV27,.,TRBJ2-5,.,16,CASSPYGGSVGETQYF,TGTGCCAGCAGTCCGTACGGGGGTTCTGTGGGGGAGACCCAGTACTTC
TRBV28,TRBD2,TRBJ2-3,.,15,CASSSGLAGRDTQYF,TGTGCCAGCAGTTCCGGACTAGCGGGTCGTGATACGCAGTATTTT
TRBV7-6,.,TRBJ2-5,.,15,CASSPAKREKETQYF,TGTGCCAGCAGCCCCGCTAAACGGGAGAAAGAGACCCAGTACTTC
TRBV12-3/TRBV12-4,TRBD1,TRBJ1-2,.,14,CASGTRQGDYGYTF,TGTGCCAGCGGGACTCGACAGGGGGACTATGGCTACACCTTC
TRBV20-1,.,TRBJ1-1,.,15,CSARVRQRWDTEAFF,TGCAGTGCTAGAGTCCGACAGCGGTGGGACACTGAAGCTTTCTTT
TRBV7-2,.,TRBJ2-2,many,16,CASSLNEVLESGELFF,TGTGCCAGCAGCTTAAATGAGGTTCTCGAATCCGGGGAGCTGTTTTTT
TRBV20-1,.,TRBJ2-2,.,15,CSASRWGVNTGELFF,TGCAGTGCTAGTAGATGGGGGGTAAACACCGGGGAGCTGTTTTTT
TRBV19,TRBD2,TRBJ2-1,.,18,CASSMFNPPSGRANEQFF,TGTGCCAGTAGTATGTTTAACCCTCCTAGCGGGAGGGCGAATGAGCAGTTCTTC
TRBV4-1,.,TRBJ1-5,.,16,CASSQGRGGRIQPQHF,TGCGCCAGCAGCCAAGGTAGAGGGGGTCGGATTCAGCCCCAGCATTTT
TRBV6-5,TRBD2,TRBJ2-1,.,15,CASSGGLAGRNEQFF,TGTGCCAGCAGTGGGGGACTAGCGGGACGGAATGAGCAGTTCTTC
TRBV7-3,.,TRBJ1-2,few,11,CASHSNYGYTF,TGTGCCAGCCACAGCAACTATGGCTACACCTTC
TRBV20-1,TRBD1,TRBJ1-1,.,15,CSARDRQGAGTEAFF,TGCAGTGCTAGAGATCGACAGGGGGCTGGAACTGAAGCTTTCTTT
TRBV7-6,.,TRBJ1-5,.,19,CASSLASPSTYYSNQPQHF,TGTGCCAGCAGCTTAGCCAGCCCTTCCACATATTATAGCAATCAGCCCCAGCATTTT
TRBV7-2,.,TRBJ2-5,many,14,CASSSPGPQETQYF,TGTGCCAGCAGCAGTCCGGGACCTCAAGAGACCCAGTACTTC
TRBV20-1,TRBD2,TRBJ2-1,.,14,CSALSGLLNNEQFF,TGCAGTGCCCTTTCGGGACTACTTAACAATGAGCAGTTCTTC
TRBV5-1,.,TRBJ2-1,.,13,CASSLQGSAEQFF,TGCGCCAGCAGCTTGCAGGGCTCGGCTGAGCAGTTCTTC
TRBV12-3/TRBV12-4,TRBD2,TRBJ2-3,few,16,CASSHRGGARTDTQYF,TGTGCCAGCAGCCATCGGGGGGGGGCACGCACAGATACGCAGTATTTT
TRBV28,TRBD2,TRBJ2-2,few,16,CASSLLAGLNTGELFF,TGTGCCAGCAGTCTTCTAGCGGGACTGAACACCGGGGAGCTGTTTTTT
TRBV5-1,TRBD1,TRBJ1-1,.,14,CASSLQGVLTEAFF,TGCGCCAGCAGCTTGCAGGGGGTTTTAACTGAAGCTTTCTTT
TRBV7-2,TRBD1,TRBJ1-2,few,14,CASSPAQGGYGYTF,TGTGCCAGCAGCCCAGCACAGGGGGGATATGGCTACACCTTC
TRBV12-3/TRBV12-4,.,TRBJ1-5,.,16,CASSLYLGPSNQPQHF,TGTGCCAGCAGTTTGTATCTCGGCCCAAGCAATCAGCCCCAGCATTTT
TRBV29-1,TRBD2,TRBJ2-1,.,14,CSTPAGSSYNEQFF,TGCAGCACGCCAGCGGGGAGCTCCTACAATGAGCAGTTCTTC
TRBV6-6,.,TRBJ2-1,.,16,CASSYLGRRRWDKQFF,TGTGCCAGCAGTTACTTGGGCAGGCGGAGGTGGGATAAGCAGTTCTTC
TRBV7-2,TRBD2,TRBJ2-2,many,16,CASSRDPSGSPGELFF,TGTGCCAGCAGCCGAGACCCTAGCGGGAGTCCCGGGGAGCTGTTTTTT
TRBV4-3,.,TRBJ2-1,.,13,CASSQDARSEQFF,TGCGCCAGCAGCCAAGACGCGAGGAGTGAGCAGTTCTTC
TRBV19,TRBD1,TRBJ1-5,.,15,CASSIVTGGYQPQHF,TGTGCCAGTAGTATAGTGACAGGGGGCTATCAGCCCCAGCATTTT
TRBV12-5,.,TRBJ2-1,few,14,CASKDRDPHNEQFF,TGTGCTAGTAAAGACAGAGACCCTCACAATGAGCAGTTCTTC
TRBV4-1,TRBD1,TRBJ2-1,.,15,CASSSGQGVTNEQFF,TGCGCCAGCAGCTCCGGACAGGGGGTAACCAATGAGCAGTTCTTC
TRBV29-1,.,TRBJ2-5,.,11,CSVQTIETQYF,TGCAGCGTGCAAACCATTGAGACCCAGTACTTC
TRBV7-6,.,TRBJ1-5,.,14,CASSLGGFSQPQHF,TGTGCCAGCAGCTTAGGGGGATTTAGTCAGCCCCAGCATTTT
TRBV27,TRBD2,TRBJ2-3,few,14,CASSLASGRDTQYF,TGTGCCAGCAGTTTAGCCAGCGGGAGGGATACGCAGTATTTT
TRBV6-4,TRBD1,TRBJ1-2,.,13,CASSRTGSYGYTF,TGTGCCAGCAGTCGGACAGGGTCCTATGGCTACACCTTC
TRBV29-1,.,TRBJ1-2,.,13,CSVEPGRDYGYTF,TGCAGCGTTGAACCGGGACGGGACTATGGCTACACCTTC
TRBV5-1,TRBD1,TRBJ2-3,few,14,CASSPDRGSYTQYF,TGCGCCAGCAGCCCGGACAGGGGTTCGTATACGCAGTATTTT
TRBV4-3,.,TRBJ2-7,.,15,CASSVRDLLPYEQYF,TGCGCCAGCAGCGTCCGGGACCTGCTCCCCTACGAGCAGTACTTC
TRBV12-3/TRBV12-4,TRBD1,TRBJ2-7,.,17,CASSRRPGTGVPYEQYF,TGTGCCAGCAGCAGAAGACCCGGGACAGGGGTACCCTACGAGCAGTACTTC
TRBV11-2,.,TRBJ2-3,few,15,CASSFNSGFTDTQYF,TGTGCCAGCAGCTTCAATAGCGGCTTCACAGATACGCAGTATTTT
TRBV19,.,TRBJ1-1,.,13,CASSYDGKTEAFF,TGTGCCAGTAGTTATGACGGGAAAACTGAAGCTTTCTTT
TRBV20-1,.,TRBJ2-2,.,18,CSARVPIGRHVNTGELFF,TGCAGTGCTAGAGTCCCAATCGGCCGCCATGTGAACACCGGGGAGCTGTTTTTT
TRBV28,TRBD2,TRBJ2-5,.,12,CASTGGGGTQYF,TGTGCCAGCACCGGTGGGGGGGGGACCCAGTACTTC
TRBV19,TRBD1,TRBJ1-5,.,15,CATESRTGVVQPQHF,TGTGCCACCGAATCCCGGACAGGGGTGGTTCAGCCCCAGCATTTT
TRBV6-2/TRBV6-3,TRBD2,TRBJ2-7,.,16,CASSYGGTSGSYEQYF,TGTGCCAGCAGTTACGGCGGGACTAGCGGGAGCTACGAGCAGTACTTC
TRBV28,.,TRBJ2-3,.,15,CASSPGQISTDTQYF,TGTGCCAGCAGCCCAGGACAGATTAGCACAGATACGCAGTATTTT
TRBV20-1,.,TRBJ2-7,few,12,CSARPPPYEQYF,TGCAGTGCTAGACCGCCGCCCTACGAGCAGTACTTC
TRBV6-6,TRBD2,TRBJ2-3,few,14,CASMGRGGADTQYF,TGTGCCAGCATGGGGCGGGGAGGGGCAGATACGCAGTATTTT
TRBV19,.,TRBJ2-1,.,16,CASGDVGVSSYNEQFF,TGTGCCAGTGGCGACGTGGGCGTTAGCTCCTACAATGAGCAGTTCTTC
TRBV7-3,TRBD1,TRBJ2-1,few,15,CASSSGGLGYNEQFF,TGTGCCAGCAGCTCAGGGGGCTTGGGGTACAATGAGCAGTTCTTC
TRBV7-9,.,TRBJ1-2,few,15,CASSSWVGSNYGYTF,TGTGCCAGCAGCTCCTGGGTAGGGTCTAACTATGGCTACACCTTC
TRBV12-3/TRBV12-4,.,TRBJ1-2,.,14,CASSLTGVNYGYTF,TGTGCCAGCAGTTTAACTGGGGTTAACTATGGCTACACCTTC
TRBV19,TRBD2,TRBJ2-2,few,14,CATRTSGSAGELFF,TGTGCCACTAGGACTAGCGGGAGTGCCGGGGAGCTGTTTTTT
TRBV29-1,TRBD1,TRBJ1-1,.,13,CSVVRQGGTEAFF,TGCAGCGTTGTAAGGCAGGGGGGTACTGAAGCTTTCTTT
TRBV11-2,.,TRBJ2-1,many,19,CASSLVPGFGGYSYNEQFF,TGTGCCAGCAGCTTAGTTCCGGGGTTCGGGGGTTACTCCTACAATGAGCAGTTCTTC
TRBV6-5,.,TRBJ2-3,few,11,CASSREDTQYF,TGTGCCAGCAGCAGGGAAGATACGCAGTATTTT
TRBV7-2,.,TRBJ2-4,few,17,CASSLGGGVSSKNIQYF,TGTGCCAGCAGCTTAGGAGGGGGGGTTAGTTCCAAAAACATTCAGTACTTC